The TCR beta chain under discussion was sequenced for a study of T-cell memory formation after mild COVID-19. Turning to the study itself: Largely donor-specific sequence clusters came from two donors. Study observations and caveats: Later expanders leaned toward CD4+, whereas clones contracting from day 15 to 85 were balanced CD4/CD8. Shrinking CD4+ clones were chiefly CM and EM; CD8+ ones were chiefly EMRA.

5'RACE with constant-segment primers yielded barcoded, UMI-tagged TCR alpha and TCR beta cDNA libraries. TCRdb reprocessed the 5' RACE reads with MiXCR, giving one entry per CDR3 protein. This sample has about 270,000 distinct CDR3 sequences, with around 17% found just once. This clonotype was seen more than once but under ten times. Its antigen is undetermined. This receptor was identified in a man in his late teens or twenties who had mild COVID-19 (a few samples of this study predate the infection). Cell type and time point are not known. Sequenced material: PBMCs or a T cell subset sorted from them (not recorded which).

In DNA, the CDR3 is TGTGCCAGCAGTTACGGACCATCGGGCTATAATTCACCCCTCCACTTT. This translates into CASSYGPSGYNSPLHF. V usage is TRBV6-2 or TRBV6-3 and J usage is TRBJ1-6; D is unclear. The CDR3 loop spans 16 amino acids. The V end was cut by 2 bases, the J end by 3 bases, with 11 bases between. CDR1 is MNHEY and CDR2 is SVGEGT in the germline V gene.